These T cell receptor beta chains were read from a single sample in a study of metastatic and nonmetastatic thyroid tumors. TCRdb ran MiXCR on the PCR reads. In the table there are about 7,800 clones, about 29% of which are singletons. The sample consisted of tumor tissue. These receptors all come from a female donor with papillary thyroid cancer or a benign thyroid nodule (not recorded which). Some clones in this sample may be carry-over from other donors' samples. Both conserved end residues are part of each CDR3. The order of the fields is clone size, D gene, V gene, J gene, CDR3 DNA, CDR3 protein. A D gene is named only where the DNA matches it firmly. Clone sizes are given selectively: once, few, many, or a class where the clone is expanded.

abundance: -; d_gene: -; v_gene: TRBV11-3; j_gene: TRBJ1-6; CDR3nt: TGTGCCAGCAGCATAAGCTCTAATTCACCCCTCCACTTT; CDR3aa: CASSISSNSPLHF
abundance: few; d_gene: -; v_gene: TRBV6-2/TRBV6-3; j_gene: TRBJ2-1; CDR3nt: TGTGCCAGCAGTTACGGTATGTGGGGACTTGCTTACAATGAGCAGTTCTTC; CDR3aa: CASSYGMWGLAYNEQFF
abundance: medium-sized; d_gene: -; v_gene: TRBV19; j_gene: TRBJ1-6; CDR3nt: TGTGCCAGTAAGGAAGTTTTCTCCTATAATTCACCCCTCCACTTT; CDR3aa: CASKEVFSYNSPLHF
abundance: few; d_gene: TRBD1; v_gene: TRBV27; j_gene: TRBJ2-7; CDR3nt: TGTGCCAGCAGTAAAAAAGGGGGGGGACAGGGACCTTACGAGCAGTACTTC; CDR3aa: CASSKKGGGQGPYEQYF
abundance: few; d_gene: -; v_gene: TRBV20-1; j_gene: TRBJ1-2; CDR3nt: TGCAGTGCTAGTCACGGGGACTATGGCTACACCTTC; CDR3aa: CSASHGDYGYTF
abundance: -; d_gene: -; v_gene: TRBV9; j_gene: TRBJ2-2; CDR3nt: TGTGCCAGCAGCGTAGTAGGGGTGGGAAGAACGAACACCGGGGAGCTGTTTTTT; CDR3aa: CASSVVGVGRTNTGELFF
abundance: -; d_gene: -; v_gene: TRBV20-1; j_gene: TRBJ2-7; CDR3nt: TGCAGTGCTAGAGATAGACAGAACACCTACGAGCAGTACTTC; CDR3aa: CSARDRQNTYEQYF
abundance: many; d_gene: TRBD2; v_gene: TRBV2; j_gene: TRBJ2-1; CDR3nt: TGTGCCAGCAGTGCTCAATTGCTAGCGGGGAACAATGAGCAGTTCTTC; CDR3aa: CASSAQLLAGNNEQFF
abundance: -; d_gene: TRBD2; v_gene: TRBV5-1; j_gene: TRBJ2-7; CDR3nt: TGCGCCAGCAGCTTGTTAGCGGGAATTTTCTACGAGCAGTACTTC; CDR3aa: CASSLLAGIFYEQYF
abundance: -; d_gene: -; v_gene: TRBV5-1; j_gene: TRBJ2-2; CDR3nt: TGCGCCAGCAGCTCGGGGTACACCGGGGAGCTGTTTTTT; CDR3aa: CASSSGYTGELFF
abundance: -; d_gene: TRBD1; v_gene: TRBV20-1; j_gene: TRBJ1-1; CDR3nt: TGCAGTGCTAGAGTAGTAGGACAGGGGGCTTTTAGGACTGAAGCTTTCTTT; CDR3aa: CSARVVGQGAFRTEAFF
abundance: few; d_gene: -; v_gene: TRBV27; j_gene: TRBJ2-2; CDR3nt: TGTGCCAGCGGTGGGAACGCGAACACCGGGGAGCTGTTTTTT; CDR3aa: CASGGNANTGELFF
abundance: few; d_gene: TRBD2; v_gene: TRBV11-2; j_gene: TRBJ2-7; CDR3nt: TGTGCCAGCAGCCGTATCATGACTAGCGCGCCTGGCGAGCAGTACTTC; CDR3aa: CASSRIMTSAPGEQYF
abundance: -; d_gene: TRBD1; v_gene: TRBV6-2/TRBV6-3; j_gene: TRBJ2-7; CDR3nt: TGTGCCAGCAGATTCACGACAGGGAGCTCCTACGAGCAGTACTTC; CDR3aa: CASRFTTGSSYEQYF
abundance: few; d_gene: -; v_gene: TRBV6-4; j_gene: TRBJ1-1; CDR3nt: TGTGCCAGCAGTGAGATGGCAGGGTGGGTCACTGAAGCTTTCTTT; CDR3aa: CASSEMAGWVTEAFF
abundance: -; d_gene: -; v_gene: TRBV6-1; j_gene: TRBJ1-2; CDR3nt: TGTGCCAGCAGTGAAGGAGGGCCGCGTGGCTACACCTTC; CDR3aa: CASSEGGPRGYTF
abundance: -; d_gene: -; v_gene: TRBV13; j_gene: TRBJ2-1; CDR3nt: TGTGCCAGCAGCCTCGGGCAGGGTCCGTTCTTC; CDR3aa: CASSLGQGPFF
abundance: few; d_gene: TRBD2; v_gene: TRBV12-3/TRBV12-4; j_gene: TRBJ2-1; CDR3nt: TGTGCCTGCAGTTTACCCATACTAGCGAGTCCCTCAGATGAGCATTTCTTC; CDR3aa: CACSLPILASPSDEHFF
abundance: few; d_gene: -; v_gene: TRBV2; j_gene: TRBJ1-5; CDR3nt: TGTGCCAGCAATCAGGGTATGAGCAATCAGCCCCAGCATTTT; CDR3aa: CASNQGMSNQPQHF
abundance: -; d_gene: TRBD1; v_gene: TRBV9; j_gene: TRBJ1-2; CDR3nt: TGTGCCAGCAGCGCCTTACAGGGGGCCGGATATGGCTACACCTTC; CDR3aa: CASSALQGAGYGYTF
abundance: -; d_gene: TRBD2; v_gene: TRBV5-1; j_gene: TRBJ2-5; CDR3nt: TGCGCCAGCGGCTTGGGGACTAGCGGGGGAGAGACCCAGTACTTC; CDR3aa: CASGLGTSGGETQYF
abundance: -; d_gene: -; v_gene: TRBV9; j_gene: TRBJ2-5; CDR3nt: TGTGCCAGCAGCGTCGGGACATCGCGAGATACCCAGTACTTC; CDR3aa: CASSVGTSRDTQYF
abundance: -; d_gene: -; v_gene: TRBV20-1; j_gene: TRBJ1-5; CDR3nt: TGCAGTGCTAGAGATGGGACGGCAAATCAGCCCCAGCATTTT; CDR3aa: CSARDGTANQPQHF
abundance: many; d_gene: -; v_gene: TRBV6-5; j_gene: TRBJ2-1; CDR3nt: TGTGCCAGCAGTTACTCCCGGGTTTACGACAATGAGCAGTTCTTC; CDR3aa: CASSYSRVYDNEQFF
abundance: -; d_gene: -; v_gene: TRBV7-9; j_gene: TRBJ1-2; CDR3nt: TGTGCCAGCAGCTTAGTAACCCATAACTCTGGCTACACCTTC; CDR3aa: CASSLVTHNSGYTF
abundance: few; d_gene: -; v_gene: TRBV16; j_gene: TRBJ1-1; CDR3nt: TGTGCCAGCAGTGGTCTATCGCACACTGAAGCTTTCTTT; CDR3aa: CASSGLSHTEAFF
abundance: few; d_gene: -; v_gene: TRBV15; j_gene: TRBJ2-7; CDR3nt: TGTGCCACCAGCAGCGGGAACACGGACTCTGGGGAGCAGTACTTC; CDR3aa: CATSSGNTDSGEQYF
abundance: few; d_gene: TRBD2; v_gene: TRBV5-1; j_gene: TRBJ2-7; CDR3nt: TGCGCCAGTACTAGCGGCCTTGAGCAGTACTTC; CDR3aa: CASTSGLEQYF
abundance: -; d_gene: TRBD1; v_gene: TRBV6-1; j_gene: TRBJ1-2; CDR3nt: TGTGCCAGCAGGGGGACAGGGGTCACGAATGGCTACACCTTC; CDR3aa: CASRGTGVTNGYTF
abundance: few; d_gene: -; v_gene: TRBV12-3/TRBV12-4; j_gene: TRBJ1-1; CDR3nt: TGTGCCAGCATTCACAGGGTGCGAGCTTTCTTT; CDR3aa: CASIHRVRAFF
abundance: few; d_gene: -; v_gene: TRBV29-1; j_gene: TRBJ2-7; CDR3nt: TGCAGCGTTGACAGCCACTACGAGCAGTACTTC; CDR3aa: CSVDSHYEQYF
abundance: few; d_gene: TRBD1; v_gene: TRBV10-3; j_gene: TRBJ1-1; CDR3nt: TGTGCCATCAGTGACTTGACAGGGGGTAGGACTGAAGCTTTCTTT; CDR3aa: CAISDLTGGRTEAFF
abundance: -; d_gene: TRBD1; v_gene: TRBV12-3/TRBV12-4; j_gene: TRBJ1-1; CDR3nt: TGTGCCAGCAGTCCGACAGGGCGCGCGGTCGGCGGGACTGAATCTTTCTTT; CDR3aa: CASSPTGRAVGGTESFF
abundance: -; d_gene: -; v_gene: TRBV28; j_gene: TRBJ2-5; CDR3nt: TGTGCCAGCAATCCCGGCGGGGAGAACCAGTACTTC; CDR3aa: CASNPGGENQYF
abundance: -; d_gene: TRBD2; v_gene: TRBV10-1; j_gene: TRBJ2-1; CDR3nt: TGCGCCAGCAGTGCCGGGAGGGCCTACAATGAGCAGTTCTTC; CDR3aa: CASSAGRAYNEQFF
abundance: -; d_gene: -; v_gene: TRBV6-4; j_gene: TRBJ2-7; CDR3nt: TGTGCCAGCAGTTACTCGGTCCCTCTGGGGGAGCAGTACTTC; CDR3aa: CASSYSVPLGEQYF
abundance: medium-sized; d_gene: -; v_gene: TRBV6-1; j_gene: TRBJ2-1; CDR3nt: TGTGCCAGCAGTTTAGGACACTACAATGAGCAGTTCTTC; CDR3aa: CASSLGHYNEQFF
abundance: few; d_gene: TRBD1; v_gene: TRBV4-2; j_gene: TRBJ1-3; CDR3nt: TGTGCCAGCAGCCAAGAAATGGGACAGGGTCTTGGAAACACCATATATTTT; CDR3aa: CASSQEMGQGLGNTIYF
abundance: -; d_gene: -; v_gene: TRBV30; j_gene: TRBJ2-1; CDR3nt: TGTGCCTGGAGTTGGGCGGGGTCCTACAATGAGCAGTTCTTC; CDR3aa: CAWSWAGSYNEQFF